A selection of T cell receptor beta chains follows, all from one sample in a study of cytomegalovirus exposure and HLA in healthy donors. Repertoires were generated with immunoSEQ multiplex PCR, while TCRdb's copy carries only in-frame clones and drops some. The table has 90,000 to 150,000 clones, nearly 80% seen once; the top ten hold about 3.3%. Input material: PBMCs. All receptors come from a woman aged 25 to 45 in good health and CMV-seropositive. The CDR3 runs from the conserved cysteine through the conserved F or W. A D gene is named only where the DNA matches it firmly. Rows give clone size only sometimes, using once, few, many, or a class for an expanded clone.

j_call d_call clone_size v_call cdr3_nt cdr3_aa
TRBJ2-5 TRBD1 . TRBV4-3 TGCGCCAGCAGCCAAGATCACGCAGGGGGTCCACAAGAGACCCAGTACTTC CASSQDHAGGPQETQYF
TRBJ2-3 TRBD2 . TRBV9 TGTGCCAGCAGCGTAGCTGGGCTAGCGGTAACTAGCACAGATACGCAGTATTTT CASSVAGLAVTSTDTQYF
TRBJ2-7 TRBD1 once TRBV5-4 TGTGCCAGCAGCTTGGCGGGGGACAGGGGGCGTGAGCAGTACTTC CASSLAGDRGREQYF
TRBJ2-3 . . TRBV19 TGTGCCAGTAGTGGCTACGCGGTGGGGGAGGTAGATACGCAGTATTTT CASSGYAVGEVDTQYF
TRBJ1-5 . once TRBV28 TGTGCCAGCAGTTTGACGGGACAAGACAATCAGCCCCAGCATTTT CASSLTGQDNQPQHF
TRBJ1-6 . . TRBV6-5 TGTGCCAGCAGGAGGGGGAATTCACCCCTCCACTTT CASRRGNSPLHF
TRBJ2-5 . . TRBV11-2 TGTGCCAGCAGCTTATCAGCGGTTGGAGAGACCCAGTACTTC CASSLSAVGETQYF
TRBJ1-4 . . TRBV9 TGTGCCAGCAGCGAGGGGGTGGGAAGGGGGAATGAAAAACTGTTTTTT CASSEGVGRGNEKLFF
TRBJ2-5 . . TRBV27 TGTGCCAGCAGCCGACAGGCCCGGGAGACCCAGTACTTC CASSRQARETQYF
TRBJ1-5 . . TRBV7-9 TGTGCCAGCAGCCCAGGATATAGCAATCAGCCCCAGCATTTT CASSPGYSNQPQHF
TRBJ2-1 TRBD1 . TRBV4-2 TGTGCCAGCAGCCAAGAGGACAGGGTTGACTACAATGAGCAGTTCTTC CASSQEDRVDYNEQFF
TRBJ1-3 . . TRBV7-2 TGTGCCAGCCAGTCCTCTGGACAGACAGGAAACACCATATATTTT CASQSSGQTGNTIYF
TRBJ1-1 TRBD1 . TRBV5-1 TGCGCCAGCAGCTTAGGGACAGGGGGCAACACTGAAGCTTTCTTT CASSLGTGGNTEAFF
TRBJ2-7 . . TRBV9 TGTGCCAGCAGCGTAGAGGGAGGGGGCGAGCAGTACTTC CASSVEGGGEQYF
TRBJ2-4 . few TRBV7-9 TGTGCCAGCACAAAAGGACTAAACAAAACGCTAGCCAAAAACATTCAGTACTTC CASTKGLNKTLAKNIQYF
TRBJ2-7 . . TRBV7-6 TGTGCCAGCAGCAAAGACCAGGGGAGGGCCTACGAGCAGTACTTC CASSKDQGRAYEQYF
TRBJ2-5 . . TRBV5-1 TGCGCCAGCAGCTTGGCAGGGGTGGGGGACACCCAGTACTTC CASSLAGVGDTQYF
TRBJ2-5 TRBD2 . TRBV14 TGTGCCAGCAGCCATCTAGCGGGGGGGCAGGAGACCCAGTACTTC CASSHLAGGQETQYF
TRBJ1-1 . few TRBV28 TGTGCCAGCAGACGTCTATCGGGGAACACTGAAGCTTTCTTT CASRRLSGNTEAFF
TRBJ2-1 TRBD2 . TRBV15 TGTGCCACCAGCGGCTCCCCGGGGGCTAGCGGGGGACATACCTACAATGAGCAGTTCTTC CATSGSPGASGGHTYNEQFF
TRBJ2-3 . . TRBV7-2 TGTGCCAGCAGCTGGCTAGATACGCAGTATTTT CASSWLDTQYF
TRBJ2-2 . once TRBV5-1 TGCGCCAGCAGCTTGGGGGGCTCGAACACCGGGGAGCTGTTTTTT CASSLGGSNTGELFF
TRBJ1-1 . . TRBV2 TGTGCCAGTCAGGGATTCCCCAACCAGGACACTGAAGCTTTCTTT CASQGFPNQDTEAFF
TRBJ1-1 . . TRBV28 TGTGCCAGCAGAACGGACAGATCGAACACTGAAGCTTTCTTT CASRTDRSNTEAFF
TRBJ2-7 . . TRBV27 TGTGCCAGCAGTCCCGCCGGGGGATTCGAGCAGTACTTC CASSPAGGFEQYF
TRBJ2-1 . . TRBV6-5 TGTGCCAGCAGTTCCGGAGTGGGGCGAGACTACAATGAGCAGTTCTTC CASSSGVGRDYNEQFF
TRBJ2-5 TRBD2 . TRBV5-4 TGTGCCAGCACCATAGCGGGGCGGGAGACCCAGTACTTC CASTIAGRETQYF
TRBJ1-6 . . TRBV19 TGTGCCAGTAGTATCGAGGGAGGCTCCTATAATTCACCCCTCCACTTT CASSIEGGSYNSPLHF
TRBJ2-2 TRBD1 . TRBV29-1 TGCAGCGTCGGGACAGGGTTGGGCACCGGGGAGCTGTTTTTT CSVGTGLGTGELFF
TRBJ1-1 . . TRBV11-1 TGTGCCAGCAGCGCCATCCGGGGTGCTGAAGCTTTCTTT CASSAIRGAEAFF
TRBJ1-4 TRBD1 . TRBV6-6 TGTGCCAGCACCCCGACAGGGGGCTCTGAAAAACTGTTTTTT CASTPTGGSEKLFF
TRBJ2-7 TRBD1 . TRBV7-9 TGTGCCAGCAGCCAAGGTGGGACAGCAAGGTACGAGCAGTACTTC CASSQGGTARYEQYF
TRBJ2-2 . many TRBV7-9 TGTGCCAGCAGCTTAGGGGCCAGCAGGGACACCGGGGAGCTGTTTTTT CASSLGASRDTGELFF
TRBJ1-2 . . TRBV28 TGTGCCAGCAGGCCCCTTCCGGGACTAGGGTATGGCTACACCTTC CASRPLPGLGYGYTF
TRBJ1-6 TRBD1 . TRBV9 TGTGCCAGCAGCGCACGGACAGGAAATTCACCCCTCCACTTT CASSARTGNSPLHF
TRBJ1-4 . . TRBV30 TGTGCCTGGAAGCAGGGTAGTGCTGAAAAACTGTTTTTT CAWKQGSAEKLFF
TRBJ2-3 . . TRBV10-3 TGTGCCATCAGTGAGAGGCCGGCACAGTCGGATACGCAGTATTTT CAISERPAQSDTQYF
TRBJ1-5 . . TRBV6-5 TGTGCCAGCAGTTCGGCGGGGCGCGGGAGCAATCAGCCCCAGCATTTT CASSSAGRGSNQPQHF
TRBJ2-3 TRBD2 . TRBV27 TGTGCCAGCAGTTCCGGGGGGGGTATGGATACGCAGTATTTT CASSSGGGMDTQYF
TRBJ2-6 TRBD2 . TRBV5-6 TGTGCCAGCAGCAGCGGGATCCTGGGGGCCAACGTCCTGACTTTC CASSSGILGANVLTF
TRBJ2-1 . . TRBV5-1 TGCGCCAGCAGCCGGGAGGCAGGGGACAATGAGCAGTTCTTC CASSREAGDNEQFF
TRBJ1-4 TRBD1 . TRBV7-2 TGTGCCAGCAGCAGAGAAGGACAGGGGCATGAAAAACTGTTTTTT CASSREGQGHEKLFF
TRBJ1-5 TRBD1 once TRBV7-9 TGTGCCAGCAGCCGGGACAGCTTCAATCAGCCCCAGCATTTT CASSRDSFNQPQHF
TRBJ2-6 TRBD1 . TRBV9 TGTGCCAGCAGAGGACAGGGGACTGGGGCCAACGTCCTGACTTTC CASRGQGTGANVLTF